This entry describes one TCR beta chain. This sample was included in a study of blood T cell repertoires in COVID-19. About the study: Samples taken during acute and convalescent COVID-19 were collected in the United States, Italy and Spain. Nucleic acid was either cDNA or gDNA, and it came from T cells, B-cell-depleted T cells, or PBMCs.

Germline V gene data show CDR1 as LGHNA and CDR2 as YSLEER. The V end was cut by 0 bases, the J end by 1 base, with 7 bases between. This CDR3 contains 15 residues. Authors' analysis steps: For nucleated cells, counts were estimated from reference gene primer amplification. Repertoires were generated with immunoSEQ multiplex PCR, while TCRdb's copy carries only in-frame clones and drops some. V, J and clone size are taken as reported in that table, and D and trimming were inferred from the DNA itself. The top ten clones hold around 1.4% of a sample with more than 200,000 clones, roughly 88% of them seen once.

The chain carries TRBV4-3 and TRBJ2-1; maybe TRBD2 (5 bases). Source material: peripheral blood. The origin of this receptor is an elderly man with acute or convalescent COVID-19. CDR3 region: CASSQDSGSYNEQFF. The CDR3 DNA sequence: TGCGCCAGCAGCCAAGATTCGGGGTCCTACAATGAGCAGTTCTTC.